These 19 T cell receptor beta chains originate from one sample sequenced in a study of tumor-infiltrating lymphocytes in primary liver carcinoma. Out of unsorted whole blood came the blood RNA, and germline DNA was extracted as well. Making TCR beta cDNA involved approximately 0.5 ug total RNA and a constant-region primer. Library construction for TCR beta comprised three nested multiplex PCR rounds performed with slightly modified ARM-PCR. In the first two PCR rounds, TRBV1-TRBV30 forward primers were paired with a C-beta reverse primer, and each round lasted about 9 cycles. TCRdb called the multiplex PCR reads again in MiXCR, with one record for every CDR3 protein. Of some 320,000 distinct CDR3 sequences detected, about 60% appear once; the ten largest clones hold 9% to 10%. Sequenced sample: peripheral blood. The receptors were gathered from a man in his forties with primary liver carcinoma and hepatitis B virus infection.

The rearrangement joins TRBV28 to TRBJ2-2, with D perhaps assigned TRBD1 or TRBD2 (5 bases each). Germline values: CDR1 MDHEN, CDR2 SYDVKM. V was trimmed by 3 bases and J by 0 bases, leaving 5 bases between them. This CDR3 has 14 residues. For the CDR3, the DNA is TGTGCCAGCAGTTTGGGACCGAACACCGGGGAGCTGTTTTTT. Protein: CASSLGPNTGELFF.

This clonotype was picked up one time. The CDR3 nucleotides are TGTGCCAGCAGTGAAGCTGCTGGGACAGGGAGCACAGATACGCAGTATTTT. This encodes CASSEAAGTGSTDTQYF. V gene TRBV6-1 combines with J gene TRBJ2-3; 9 bases match TRBD1. Germline V lookup: CDR1 MNHNS, CDR2 SASEGT. The CDR3 loop spans 17 amino acids. V lost 0 bases and J lost 0; bases outside the gene matches: 4.

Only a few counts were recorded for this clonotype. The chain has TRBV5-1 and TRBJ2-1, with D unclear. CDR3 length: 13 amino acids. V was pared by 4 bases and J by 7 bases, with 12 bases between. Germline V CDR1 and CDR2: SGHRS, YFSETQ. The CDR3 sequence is CASSAQPNNEQFF. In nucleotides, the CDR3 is TGCGCCAGCAGCGCCCAACCCAATAATGAGCAGTTCTTC.

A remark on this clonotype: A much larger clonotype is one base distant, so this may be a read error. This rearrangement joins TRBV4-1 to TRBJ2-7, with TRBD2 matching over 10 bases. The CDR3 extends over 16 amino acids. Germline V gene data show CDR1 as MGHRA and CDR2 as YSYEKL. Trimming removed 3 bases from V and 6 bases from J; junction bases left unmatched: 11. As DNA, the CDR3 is TGCGCCAGCAGCCACTACCTCGCTAGCGGGAGAGGCGAGCAGTACTTC. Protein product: CASSHYLASGRGEQYF.

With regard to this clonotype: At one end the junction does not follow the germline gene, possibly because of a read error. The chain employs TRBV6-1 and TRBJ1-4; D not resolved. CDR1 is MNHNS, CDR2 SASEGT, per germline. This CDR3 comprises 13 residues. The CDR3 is CVSTIHSNEKLFF. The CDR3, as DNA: TGTGTCAGCACCATCCATTCTAATGAAAAACTGTTTTTT.

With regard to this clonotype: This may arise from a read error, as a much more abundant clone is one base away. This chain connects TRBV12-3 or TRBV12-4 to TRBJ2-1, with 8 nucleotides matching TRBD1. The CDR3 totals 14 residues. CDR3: CASSSGQGGNEQLF. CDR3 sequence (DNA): TGTGCCAGCAGTTCTGGACAGGGCGGGAATGAGCAGTTATTC.

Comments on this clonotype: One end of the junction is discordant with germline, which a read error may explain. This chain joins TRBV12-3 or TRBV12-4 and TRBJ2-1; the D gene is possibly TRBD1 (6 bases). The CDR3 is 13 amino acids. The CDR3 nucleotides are TGTGCCGGCAGTTTACAGGGATTGAATGAGCAGTTCTTC. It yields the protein CAGSLQGLNEQFF.

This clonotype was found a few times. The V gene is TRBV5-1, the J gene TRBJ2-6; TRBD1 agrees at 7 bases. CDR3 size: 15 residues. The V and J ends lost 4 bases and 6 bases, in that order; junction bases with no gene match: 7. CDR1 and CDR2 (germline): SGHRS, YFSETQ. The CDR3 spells CASSVTGAQANVLTF. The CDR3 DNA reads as TGCGCCAGCAGCGTAACAGGGGCGCAGGCCAACGTCCTGACTTTC.

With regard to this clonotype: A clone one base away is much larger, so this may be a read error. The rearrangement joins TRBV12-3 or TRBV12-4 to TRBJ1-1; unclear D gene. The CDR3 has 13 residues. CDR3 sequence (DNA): TGTGCCAACAGTCCCATTGGTGACACTGAAGCTTTCTTT. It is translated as CANSPIGDTEAFF.

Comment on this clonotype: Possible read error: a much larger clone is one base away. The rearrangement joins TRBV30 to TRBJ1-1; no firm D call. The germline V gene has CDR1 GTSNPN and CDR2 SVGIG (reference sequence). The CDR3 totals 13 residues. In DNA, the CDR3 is TGTGCCTGGAGGGACGGCTTTAACATTGAAGCTTTCTTT. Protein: CAWRDGFNIEAFF.

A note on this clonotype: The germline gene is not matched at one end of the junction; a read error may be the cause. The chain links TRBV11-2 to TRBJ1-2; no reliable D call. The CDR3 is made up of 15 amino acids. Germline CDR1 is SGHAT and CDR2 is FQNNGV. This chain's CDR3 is CASSLDHGGDYSYTF. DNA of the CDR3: TGTGCCAGCAGCTTAGATCATGGCGGCGACTATAGCTACACCTTC.

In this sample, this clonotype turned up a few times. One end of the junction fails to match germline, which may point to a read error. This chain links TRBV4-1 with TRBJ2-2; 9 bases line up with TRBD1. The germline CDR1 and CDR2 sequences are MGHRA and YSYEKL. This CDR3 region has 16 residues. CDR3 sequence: CASSQVGTGWAGELFF. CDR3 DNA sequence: TGCGCCAGTAGCCAAGTGGGGACAGGGTGGGCCGGGGAGCTGTTTTTT.

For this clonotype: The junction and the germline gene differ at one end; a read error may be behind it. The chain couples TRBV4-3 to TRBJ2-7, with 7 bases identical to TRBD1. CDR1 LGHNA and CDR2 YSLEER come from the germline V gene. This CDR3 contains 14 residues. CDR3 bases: TGCGCCAGGAGCCAAGACAGGGTCGGCTACGAGCAGTATTTC. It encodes CARSQDRVGYEQYF.

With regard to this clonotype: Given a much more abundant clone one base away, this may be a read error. CDR3 region: CVSSYVGNAGELFF. The DNA for the CDR3 is TGTGTCAGCAGTTACGTGGGCAACGCCGGGGAGCTGTTTTTT. V usage is TRBV6-2 or TRBV6-3 and J usage is TRBJ2-2, with D unresolved. This CDR3 is built from 14 residues. CDR1 MNHEY and CDR2 SVGEGT come from the germline V gene.

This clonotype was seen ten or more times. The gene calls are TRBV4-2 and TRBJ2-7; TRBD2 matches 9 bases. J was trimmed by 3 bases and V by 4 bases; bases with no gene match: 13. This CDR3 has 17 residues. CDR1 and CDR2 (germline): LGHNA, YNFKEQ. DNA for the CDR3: TGTGCCAGCAGCCTATCAGAGACTAGCGGAGCCGGCTACGAGCAGTACTTC. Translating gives CASSLSETSGAGYEQYF.

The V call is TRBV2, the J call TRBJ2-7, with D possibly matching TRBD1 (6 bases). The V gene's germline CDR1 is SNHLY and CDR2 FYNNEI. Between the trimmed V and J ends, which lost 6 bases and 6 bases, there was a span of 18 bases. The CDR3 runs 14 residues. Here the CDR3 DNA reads TGTGCCAGCAGCTACCTCGAAACAGGGATCGAGCAGTACTTC. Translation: CASSYLETGIEQYF.

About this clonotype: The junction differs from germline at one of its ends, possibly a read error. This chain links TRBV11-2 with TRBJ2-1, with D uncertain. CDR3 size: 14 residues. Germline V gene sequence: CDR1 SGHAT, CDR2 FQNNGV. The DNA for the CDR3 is TGTGTCAGCAGCTTATGCCGGCTAGTTAGTGAGCAGTTCTTC. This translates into CVSSLCRLVSEQFF.

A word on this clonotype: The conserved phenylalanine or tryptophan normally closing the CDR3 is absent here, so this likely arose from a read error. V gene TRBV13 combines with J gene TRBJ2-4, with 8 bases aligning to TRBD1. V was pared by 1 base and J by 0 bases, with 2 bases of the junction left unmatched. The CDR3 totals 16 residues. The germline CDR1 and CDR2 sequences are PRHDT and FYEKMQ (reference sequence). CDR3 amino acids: CASSLAGGLAKNIQYS. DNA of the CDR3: TGTGCCAGCAGCTTAGCAGGGGGCCTAGCCAAAAACATTCAGTACTCC.

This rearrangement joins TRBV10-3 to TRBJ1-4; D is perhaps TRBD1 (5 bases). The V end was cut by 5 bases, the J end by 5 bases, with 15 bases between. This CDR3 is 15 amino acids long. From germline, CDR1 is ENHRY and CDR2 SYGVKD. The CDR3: CAISSIREENEKLFF. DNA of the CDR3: TGTGCCATCAGTTCTATCAGGGAAGAAAATGAAAAACTGTTTTTT.